This TCR beta chain stems from a study of read filtering for tumor transcriptome and immune sequencing. Study summary: Whole-transcriptome libraries were prepared after DNase treatment. TCR-mapped reads were about 3.5 to 10.27 million with IR-seq versus roughly 85 to 1,400 with RNA-seq.

This library used around 400 ng RNA and molecular barcoded adaptors spanning alpha/delta and beta/gamma chains. Each CDR3 protein gets one entry after TCRdb re-called the reads with MiXCR. The data hold 75,000 to 95,000 distinct CDR3 sequences, with about 22% observed a single time. This clonotype was seen repeatedly, ten times or more. V dropped 5 bases and J dropped 1 base, with 11 bases sitting between them. This CDR3 is 14 amino acids long. The gene calls are TRBV12-3 or TRBV12-4 and TRBJ1-2; D not resolved. The material sequenced was a population of CD138-negative cells sorted from bone marrow. The TCR originated in a donor aged 40 or older with multiple myeloma. CDR3 amino acids: CASSGQVDNYGYTF. For the CDR3, the DNA is TGTGCCAGCAGTGGGCAGGTGGATAACTATGGCTACACCTTC.